The rows below give T cell receptor beta chains drawn from one sample of a study of T cell responses to AZD1222 COVID-19 vaccine. Repertoires were generated with immunoSEQ multiplex PCR, while TCRdb's copy carries only in-frame clones and drops some. The data show roughly 120,000 clones, roughly 89% seen once. Source: peripheral blood, taken on day 0 of AZD1222 vaccination. The receptors stem from an adult in good health. Each CDR3 is given without its conserved first and last residue.

CDR3aa: ASSYRQGGPQPQH
j_gene: TRBJ1-5
v_gene: TRBV6-6
len: 13

CDR3aa: ASSRLAGNTIY
j_gene: TRBJ1-3
v_gene: TRBV7-9
len: 11

CDR3aa: ATSRGGQGVYRYT
j_gene: TRBJ1-2
v_gene: TRBV15
len: 13

CDR3aa: ASSPTQVKNIQY
j_gene: TRBJ2-4
v_gene: TRBV27
len: 12

CDR3aa: ASTFPLTREQY
j_gene: TRBJ2-7
v_gene: TRBV6-5
len: 11

CDR3aa: ASSGTSYGYT
j_gene: TRBJ1-2
v_gene: TRBV6-5
len: 10

CDR3aa: ASSWDHSNQPQH
j_gene: TRBJ1-5
v_gene: TRBV28
len: 12

CDR3aa: ASSDGFKDRGQETQY
j_gene: TRBJ2-5
v_gene: TRBV2
len: 15

CDR3aa: ASSHPKSSYNSPLH
j_gene: TRBJ1-6
v_gene: TRBV4-1
len: 14

CDR3aa: ASSWTGTVSEKLF
j_gene: TRBJ1-4
v_gene: TRBV6-5
len: 13

CDR3aa: ASSAGGAWSPNTEAF
j_gene: TRBJ1-1
v_gene: TRBV13
len: 15

CDR3aa: ASSPSLAGYEQY
j_gene: TRBJ2-7
v_gene: TRBV5-1
len: 12

CDR3aa: ASSLEGSLAGVIGTGELF
j_gene: TRBJ2-2
v_gene: TRBV5-5
len: 18

CDR3aa: ATTLGQNTEAF
j_gene: TRBJ1-1
v_gene: TRBV24-1
len: 11

CDR3aa: ASSEEGGRITEAF
j_gene: TRBJ1-1
v_gene: TRBV2
len: 13

CDR3aa: ASSLGSRGSTIDQPQH
j_gene: TRBJ1-5
v_gene: TRBV7-9
len: 16

CDR3aa: ASSTQRVNQPQH
j_gene: TRBJ1-5
v_gene: TRBV19
len: 12

CDR3aa: ASTQTPQYEQY
j_gene: TRBJ2-7
v_gene: TRBV28
len: 11

CDR3aa: AWSYLGSNTEAF
j_gene: TRBJ1-1
v_gene: TRBV30
len: 12

CDR3aa: ASSSQGRNSPLH
j_gene: TRBJ1-6
v_gene: TRBV6-5
len: 12

CDR3aa: SVEDPSGGVNEQF
j_gene: TRBJ2-1
v_gene: TRBV29-1
len: 13

CDR3aa: ASSEGIGNTIY
j_gene: TRBJ1-3
v_gene: TRBV6-5
len: 11

CDR3aa: ASSLYEQY
j_gene: TRBJ2-7
v_gene: TRBV6-5
len: 8

CDR3aa: ASSYMGQGAAGELF
j_gene: TRBJ2-2
v_gene: TRBV6-5
len: 14

CDR3aa: ASSSGSSTDTQY
j_gene: TRBJ2-3
v_gene: TRBV11-2
len: 12

CDR3aa: ASSHSPGNGELF
j_gene: TRBJ2-2
v_gene: TRBV3-1/TRBV3-2
len: 12

CDR3aa: SVVTPYGGYEQY
j_gene: TRBJ2-7
v_gene: TRBV29-1
len: 12

CDR3aa: AWSDSGQGAGGYT
j_gene: TRBJ1-2
v_gene: TRBV30
len: 13

CDR3aa: SGHLQETQY
j_gene: TRBJ2-5
v_gene: TRBV20-1
len: 9